The source of this T cell receptor beta chain is a study of multiple sclerosis patients with progressive multifocal leukoencephalopathy. Time point noted: before natalizumab initiation. CDR3 size: 15 residues. V lost 1 base and J lost 8, with 15 bases in between. Per germline, CDR1 LGHNA and CDR2 YNFKEQ. TCRdb keeps only in-frame clones here, not all; method: immunoSEQ multiplex PCR. The profile covers approximately 27,000 clones, with more than 75% appearing a single time and approximately 1% taken by the ten largest. The receptor's source is a human donor with multiple sclerosis. Sequencing was done on a sample of PBMCs. The chain recombines TRBV4-2 with TRBJ2-1, with D possibly TRBD2 on 6 matching bases. This chain's CDR3 is CASSQVYRGVDEQFF. Here the CDR3 DNA reads TGTGCCAGCAGCCAAGTTTACCGCGGGGTGGATGAGCAGTTCTTC.